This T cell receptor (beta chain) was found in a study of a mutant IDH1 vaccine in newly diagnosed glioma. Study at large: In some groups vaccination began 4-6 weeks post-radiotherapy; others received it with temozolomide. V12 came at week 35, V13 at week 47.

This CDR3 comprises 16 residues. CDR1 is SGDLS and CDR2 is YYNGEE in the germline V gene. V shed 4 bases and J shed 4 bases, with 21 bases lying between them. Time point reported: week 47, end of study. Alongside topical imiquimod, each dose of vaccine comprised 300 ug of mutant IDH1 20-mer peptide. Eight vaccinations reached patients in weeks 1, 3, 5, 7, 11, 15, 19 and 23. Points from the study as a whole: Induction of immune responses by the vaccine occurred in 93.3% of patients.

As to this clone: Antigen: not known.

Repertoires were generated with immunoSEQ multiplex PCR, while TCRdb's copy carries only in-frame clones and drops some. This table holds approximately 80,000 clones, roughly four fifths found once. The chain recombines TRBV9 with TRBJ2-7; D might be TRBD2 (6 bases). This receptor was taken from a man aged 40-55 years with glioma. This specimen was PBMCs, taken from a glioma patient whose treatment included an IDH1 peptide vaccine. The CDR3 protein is CASSYGRAGRIYEQYF. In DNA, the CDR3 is TGTGCCAGCAGCTACGGCCGGGCGGGAAGGATATACGAGCAGTACTTC.